Below are 14 T cell receptor beta chains sequenced from a single sample in a study of T cell clusters in autoimmune cytopenias (dated by TCRdb to the late 2010s). TRB amplification used roughly 0.25 ug of peripheral blood genomic DNA, around 40,000 genome equivalents, per sample. Data came from an Illumina MiSeq. Multiplex PCR with a touch-down protocol amplified TRB rearrangements, with the TRB-A and TRB-B primer pools combined in a single tube. TCRdb reprocessed the reads and provides one entry for every CDR3 protein sequence; no DNA is given. The sample's own table lists roughly 10,000 distinct CDR3 sequences. The ten largest clones capture approximately 4.8% of the sample. This sample was also put to use in a study of T cell repertoires in aging, cancer and after chemotherapy.

Input material: peripheral blood. These receptors were taken from a human donor in good health.

This chain joins TRBV6-5 and TRBJ1-5; the D call from TCRdb, TRBD1, cannot be confirmed without DNA. In germline, CDR1 is MNHEY, CDR2 SVGAGI. The CDR3 is 14 amino acids. CDR3: CASSQYRNNQPQHF.

The chain couples TRBV12-3 or TRBV12-4 to TRBJ2-1; the D call of TRBD1 rests on TCRdb alone, since no DNA is present to check it. The CDR3 is 13 amino acids. CDR3 protein: CASSRLQGAEQFF.

Frequency places this clonotype as medium-sized (0.01 to 0.1%). The chain combines TRBV19 with TRBJ2-2; TCRdb's assignment of TRBD1 cannot be checked, as there is no DNA. The CDR3 is made up of 15 amino acids. Germline CDR1 and CDR2: LNHDA and SQIVND (reference sequence). CDR3 in amino acids: CASRRTGTKIWELFF.

V and J are TRBV18 and TRBJ1-5; the TCRdb D gene call, TRBD1, has no DNA to confirm it. Germline CDR1 is KGHSH and CDR2 is LQKENI. This CDR3 is built from 16 residues. The CDR3 spells CASSPSTRSGNQPQHF. Complete variable domain (other parts from reference TRBV18 and TRBJ1-5): NAGVMQNPRHLVRRRGQEARLRCSPMKGHSHVYWYRQLPEEGLKFMVYLQKENIIDESGMPKERFSAEFPKEGPSILRIQQVVRGDSAAYFCASSPSTRSGNQPQHFGDGTRLSIL.

The chain joins TRBV5-6 to TRBJ1-6. This CDR3 has 16 residues. The germline gives CDR1 SGHDT, CDR2 YYEEEE. The CDR3 sequence is CASSFSTEPYNSPLHF.

The chain links TRBV20-1 to TRBJ1-2; checking the TCRdb D call of TRBD1 is not possible without DNA. The CDR3 spans 13 residues. The germline V gene has CDR1 DFQATT and CDR2 SNEGSKA (reference sequence). The CDR3 region is CSARNDRAWGYTF.

The chain couples TRBV4-3 to TRBJ1-2; TCRdb's D call, TRBD1, is unchecked because there is no DNA. Per the germline V gene, CDR1 is LGHNA and CDR2 is YSLEER. CDR3 length: 17 amino acids. CDR3 residues: CASSQVSDGSLGYGYTF.

The V call is TRBV20-1, the J call TRBJ1-2; the TCRdb call, TRBD1, lacks DNA for checking. Germline-derived CDR1 and CDR2 are DFQATT and SNEGSKA (reference sequence). The CDR3 is 15 residues long. The chain's CDR3 is CSALGQAQHNYGYTF.

CDR3: CATSGGHSGTGELFF. This chain links TRBV24-1 with TRBJ2-2; TCRdb's assignment of TRBD1 cannot be checked, as there is no DNA. CDR3 length: 15 amino acids. In germline, CDR1 is KGHDR, CDR2 SFDVKD.

The V and J genes are TRBV7-6 and TRBJ2-3. The CDR3 contains 15 residues. The germline CDR1 and CDR2 sequences are SGHVS and FNYEAQ. The CDR3: CASSLLGLARDTQYF.

The chain joins TRBV24-1 to TRBJ2-2; TCRdb's assignment of TRBD1 cannot be checked, as there is no DNA. CDR1 and CDR2 from the germline V gene are KGHDR and SFDVKD. The CDR3 contains 15 residues. This CDR3 is CATSDPGQGAGELFF.

The chain has TRBV5-4 and TRBJ1-2; there is no DNA to check the TCRdb D call of TRBD1. The CDR3 consists of 15 residues. CDR1 and CDR2 from the germline V gene are SGHNT and YYREEE (reference sequence). This chain's CDR3 is CASSTSDSFDYGYTF. Using reference TRBV5-4 and TRBJ1-2 for the parts outside the CDR3, the full variable domain is ETGVTQSPTHLIKTRGQQVTLRCSSQSGHNTVSWYQQALGQGPQFIFQYYREEENGRGNFPPRFSGLQFPNYSSELNVNALELDDSALYLCASSTSDSFDYGYTFGSGTRLTVV.

The chain couples TRBV12-3 or TRBV12-4 to TRBJ2-1. The CDR3 is 11 amino acids. CDR3 loop: CASGLVSEQFF.

Its frequency marks this clonotype as medium-sized (0.01 to 0.1%). The gene calls are TRBV30 and TRBJ1-4; TCRdb picks TRBD1, but there is no DNA to check that call. This CDR3 has 17 residues. Looked up from germline, CDR1 is GTSNPN and CDR2 is SVGIG (reference sequence). The CDR3 here is CAWSTGGFGSTNEKLFF.